Shown below are 32 T cell receptor beta chains from a single sample sequenced in a study of graft-versus-host responses after intestinal transplantation. Data came from immunoSEQ multiplex PCR; TCRdb stores just in-frame clones and leaves some out. The sample records 57,000 or so clones, more than 75% being singletons. Material: PBMCs, obtained about 4 months after intestinal transplantation. These receptors were obtained from a human patient who received an intestinal transplant, so some T cells may come from the graft donor.

This chain joins TRBV15 and TRBJ2-5; D is possibly TRBD2 (5 bases). The germline CDR1 and CDR2 sequences are LNHNV and YYDKDF (reference sequence). Trimming shortened V by 0 bases and J by 5 bases, and 10 bases separated the two germline ends. CDR3 size: 14 residues. The chain's CDR3 is CATSREGRRETQYF. CDR3 DNA sequence: TGTGCCACCAGCAGAGAGGGCCGGAGGGAGACCCAGTACTTC. Based on the CDR3 plus reference TRBV15 and TRBJ2-5, the full variable domain is DAMVIQNPRYQVTQFGKPVTLSCSQTLNHNVMYWYQQKSSQAPKLLFHYYDKDFNNEADTPDNFQSRRPNTSFCFLDIRSPGLGDTAMYLCATSREGRRETQYFGPGTRLLVL.

The chain combines TRBV21-1 with TRBJ2-7; the tabulated D call, TRBD2, remains unverified against the DNA. TRBV21-1 is reported as a pseudogene. This CDR3 has 18 residues. This CDR3 is CASSKVSSGKVRGYEQYF. CDR3 in DNA: TGTGCCAGCAGCAAAGTTTCCAGCGGGAAAGTAAGGGGCTACGAGCAGTACTTC.

The chain uses TRBV4-1 and TRBJ2-5; 7 bases are a match to TRBD2. After removal of 1 base from V and 4 bases from J, the junction contained 3 bases not matched to a gene. Germline CDR1 and CDR2: MGHRA and YSYEKL. This CDR3 region has 14 residues. The CDR3 nucleotides read TGCGCCAGCAGCCAAGTGGGGGGGGGAGAGACCCAGTACTTC. Translating gives CASSQVGGGETQYF.

The chain carries TRBV11-2 and TRBJ2-7; perhaps TRBD2 as D (6 bases). This CDR3 spans 16 amino acids. The germline V and J ends were trimmed by 5 bases and 4 bases, with 21 bases remaining between them. Germline CDR1 is SGHAT and CDR2 is FQNNGV. The CDR3 DNA reads TGTGCCAGCAGCGCCCTAGGAGGGGCCGGGGGATACGAGCAGTACTTC. Translation: CASSALGGAGGYEQYF.

The chain joins TRBV4-2 to TRBJ2-1; 15 bases fit TRBD2. The germline V gene encodes CDR1 LGHNA and CDR2 YNFKEQ. The junction had 9 bases not matched to a gene; V was cut back by 6 bases and J by 3 bases. This CDR3 is built from 18 residues. The CDR3 reads CASRLGLAGGHLYNEQFF. In DNA, the CDR3 is TGTGCCAGCAGACTGGGACTAGCGGGGGGCCACCTCTACAATGAGCAGTTCTTC.

V gene TRBV6-1 combines with J gene TRBJ1-1, with D maybe TRBD1 (5 bases). Germline CDR1 and CDR2: MNHNS and SASEGT. Trimming took 5 bases from V and 4 from J, leaving 23 bases between them. The CDR3 extends over 17 amino acids. CDR3 coding DNA: TGTGCCAGCAGTAAAGGGGTTGACACGTCTAGGATCACTGAAGCTTTCTTT. It yields the protein CASSKGVDTSRITEAFF.

The genes are TRBV9 and TRBJ2-7; no definite D call. Trimming took off 0 bases at V and 0 bases at J, with 7 bases between the two ends. CDR3 length: 14 residues. Germline V gene sequence: CDR1 SGDLS, CDR2 YYNGEE. CDR3 sequence (DNA): TGTGCCAGCAGCGTAGATATGGTCTCCTACGAGCAGTACTTC. This encodes CASSVDMVSYEQYF.

The chain recombines TRBV10-3 with TRBJ1-4, with 9 bases identical to TRBD1. This CDR3 contains 15 residues. Germline V gene sequence: CDR1 ENHRY, CDR2 SYGVKD. The junction had 9 bases not matched to a gene; V was cut back by 0 bases and J by 13 bases. Here the CDR3 DNA reads TGTGCCATCAGTGAGTCACCGGGACAGGGAACGGGACTGTTTTTT. This translates into CAISESPGQGTGLFF.

This clone was seen a single time. The rearrangement links TRBV18 to TRBJ1-1, with D unclear. V lost 2 bases, J lost 0 bases, and 10 bases lay in between. In germline, CDR1 is KGHSH, CDR2 LQKENI. This CDR3 has 15 amino acids. The CDR3: CASSPSLGLNTEAFF. CDR3 nucleotide sequence: TGTGCCAGCTCACCAAGTTTAGGGCTGAACACTGAAGCTTTCTTT.

The chain joins TRBV19 to TRBJ1-1; no reliable D call. The germline V gene encodes CDR1 LNHDA and CDR2 SQIVND (reference sequence). Trimming removed 9 bases at V and 0 bases at J, with 17 bases between. The CDR3 consists of 15 residues. The CDR3 coding sequence is TGTGCCAGCGTTAACCGACTCGGATTGAACACTGAAGCTTTCTTT. This sequence encodes CASVNRLGLNTEAFF. Complete variable domain (other parts from reference TRBV19 and TRBJ1-1): DGGITQSPKYLFRKEGQNVTLSCEQNLNHDAMYWYRQDPGQGLRLIYYSQIVNDFQKGDIAEGYSVSREKKESFPLTVTSAQKNPTAFYLCASVNRLGLNTEAFFGQGTRLTVV.

J is TRBJ2-1 and V is TRBV2; TRBD2 matches 11 bases. With 5 bases clipped from V and 6 bases from J, the junction kept 6 bases outside the gene matches. This CDR3 is built from 15 residues. Germline V gene sequence: CDR1 SNHLY, CDR2 FYNNEI. The CDR3 reads CASSSLAGGVNEQFF. DNA for the CDR3: TGTGCCAGCAGTTCGCTAGCGGGGGGAGTCAATGAGCAGTTCTTC.

With regard to this clone: Different DNA sequences within this sample yield the same CDR3. The chain links TRBV6-1 to TRBJ1-1; D ambiguous. Trimming removed 6 bases at V and 4 bases at J, with 12 bases between. This CDR3 contains 13 residues. Germline V gene data show CDR1 as MNHNS and CDR2 as SASEGT. CDR3 region: CASSAMGATEAFF. CDR3 nucleotide sequence: TGTGCCAGCAGCGCGATGGGAGCCACTGAAGCTTTCTTT.

The chain employs TRBV9 and TRBJ2-5; 8 nucleotides match TRBD1. J gave up 5 bases and V 4 bases, and 10 bases lay outside the gene matches. Germline V gives CDR1 SGDLS, CDR2 YYNGEE. This CDR3 has 15 amino acids. CDR3 loop: CASSTGTGGIETQYF. The CDR3 DNA sequence: TGTGCCAGCAGCACTGGGACAGGAGGAATTGAGACCCAGTACTTC.

Here the CDR3 reads CASSLDSSNQPQHF. CDR3 coding DNA: TGTGCCAGCAGCCTGGACAGTAGCAATCAGCCCCAGCATTTT. V and J are TRBV7-8 and TRBJ1-5; D perhaps matches TRBD1 (6 bases). V lost 5 bases, J lost 0 bases, and 8 bases lay in between. Germline CDR1 reads SGHVS; CDR2 reads FQNEAQ. The CDR3 contains 14 residues.

This CDR3 reads CSVEDRGGYGYTF. The CDR3 nucleotides are TGCAGCGTTGAAGATCGTGGGGGCTATGGCTACACCTTC. The chain is built from TRBV29-1 and TRBJ1-2, with D possibly being TRBD1 (5 bases). The V and J ends lost 0 bases and 4 bases respectively, with 9 bases between them. The CDR3 has 13 amino acids. Germline lookup yields CDR1 SQVTM and CDR2 ANQGSEA.

The chain carries TRBV27 and TRBJ2-1; TRBD2 matches at 9 bases. Germline-derived CDR1 and CDR2 are MNHEY and SMNVEV (reference sequence). V was clipped by 5 bases and J by 0 bases; unmatched bases: 5. This CDR3 comprises 16 residues. The CDR3 coding sequence is TGTGCCAGCAGTGGGGGACTAGCAAGCTCCTACAATGAGCAGTTCTTC. Protein sequence: CASSGGLASSYNEQFF.

The V and J genes are TRBV4-1 and TRBJ2-1; 8 nucleotides align to TRBD1. With 0 bases clipped from V and 3 bases from J, the junction kept 4 bases outside the gene matches. The CDR3 is 16 residues long. The germline gives CDR1 MGHRA, CDR2 YSYEKL. This CDR3 reads CASSQDAQGGYNEQFF. The CDR3 nucleotides read TGCGCCAGCAGCCAAGATGCACAGGGGGGCTACAATGAGCAGTTCTTC.

This clone appeared a few times. The genes are TRBV28 and TRBJ1-4; D remains ambiguous. V was shortened by 4 bases and J by 8 bases, with 11 bases between the two germline ends. This CDR3 region has 13 residues. The germline V gene encodes CDR1 MDHEN and CDR2 SYDVKM. The DNA of the CDR3 is TGTGCCAGCAGTTCGCCCGTGGGGGAAAAACTGTTTTTT. Protein product: CASSSPVGEKLFF.

The rearrangement links TRBV28 to TRBJ2-7, with 8 bases identical to TRBD2. V trimming: 6 bases; J trimming: 5 bases; junction bases outside the gene matches: 9. This CDR3 is built from 14 residues. Germline-derived CDR1 and CDR2 are MDHEN and SYDVKM. Here the CDR3 DNA reads TGTGCCAGCAGCACACTAGCGGTGCATAACGAGCAGTACTTC. As protein: CASSTLAVHNEQYF.

The V gene is TRBV25-1, the J gene TRBJ2-7, with D possibly called TRBD1 or TRBD2 (6 bases each). The CDR3 runs 15 residues. The germline gives CDR1 MGHDK, CDR2 SYGVNS. Trimming cost V 6 bases and J 4 bases, with 19 bases left between them. The CDR3 here is CASSLGAGEEYEQYF. CDR3 DNA: TGTGCCAGCAGCCTTGGGGCAGGGGAGGAATACGAGCAGTACTTC.

This chain joins TRBV5-1 and TRBJ2-1; 13 nucleotides match TRBD2. Germline values: CDR1 SGHRS, CDR2 YFSETQ. CDR3 length: 18 residues. The trim removed 5 bases at V and 2 bases at J, leaving 10 bases unmatched. The CDR3 nucleotides read TGCGCCAGCAGTCCTGGCCTGGGGACTAGCGGGACCTACAATGAGCAGTTCTTC. Translating gives CASSPGLGTSGTYNEQFF.

The chain employs TRBV6-5 and TRBJ2-3; the D gene is possibly TRBD2 (6 bases). Deletions cut 0 bases from V and 5 bases from J, with 6 bases between. The V gene's germline CDR1 is MNHEY and CDR2 SVGAGI. The CDR3 extends over 13 amino acids. The CDR3 DNA reads as TGTGCCAGCAGTTACTCGACTAGAGATACGCAGTATTTT. This gives the protein CASSYSTRDTQYF.

The chain carries TRBV14 and TRBJ1-1; the match to TRBD1 covers 7 bases. There are 14 residues in the CDR3. V dropped 6 bases and J dropped 7; count of bases not matched to a gene: 11. Per germline, CDR1 SGHDN and CDR2 FVKESK. DNA of the CDR3: TGTGCCAGCAGTCTTATAAGACAGGGTGGTGAAGCTTTCTTT. Its translation: CASSLIRQGGEAFF.

This chain connects TRBV7-2 to TRBJ1-3; 8 positions agree with TRBD1. The germline V gene encodes CDR1 SGHTA and CDR2 FQGNSA. The ends lost 1 base at V and 2 bases at J; junction bases unmatched: 1. The CDR3 is 15 residues long. DNA for the CDR3: TGTGCCAGCAGCTTAGAGGGACAGGCTGGAAACACCATATATTTT. It encodes CASSLEGQAGNTIYF.

This clone was seen only once. At one end the junction does not follow the germline gene, possibly because of a read error. The rearrangement joins TRBV7-7 to TRBJ2-1, with 11 positions matching TRBD2. The CDR3 runs 20 residues. Germline assignment: CDR1 SSHAT and CDR2 FNYEAQ (reference sequence). The CDR3 here is CASSLAPTSGTSYHHNEQFF. CDR3 in DNA: TGTGCTAGCAGCTTAGCGCCGACTAGCGGGACTTCGTATCATCACAATGAGCAGTTCTTC.

The J gene is TRBJ2-3, the V gene TRBV4-2; TRBD2 matches at 8 bases. The CDR3 runs to 15 residues. Germline values: CDR1 LGHNA, CDR2 YNFKEQ. J gave up 2 bases and V 2 bases, and 3 bases lay outside the gene matches. The CDR3 bases are TGTGCCAGCAGCCAACCCGGGGGGGTCACAGATACGCAGTATTTT. Residues: CASSQPGGVTDTQYF.

This chain connects TRBV7-6 to TRBJ2-1, with D tentatively TRBD2 (5 bases). Trimming removed 1 base at V and 4 bases at J, with 11 bases between. The CDR3 contains 15 residues. Looked up from germline, CDR1 is SGHVS and CDR2 is FNYEAQ. CDR3 amino acids: CASSLVEGFYNEQFF. CDR3 coding DNA: TGTGCCAGCAGCTTAGTTGAGGGTTTTTACAATGAGCAGTTCTTC.

The CDR3 sequence: CASSEAAGSGGELFF. As DNA, the CDR3 is TGTGCCAGCAGTGAAGCGGCAGGGTCAGGCGGGGAGCTGTTTTTT. V is TRBV6-1 and J is TRBJ2-2; D is perhaps TRBD1 (5 bases). CDR1 and CDR2 from the germline V gene are MNHNS and SASEGT. The V gene lost 0 bases and the J gene lost 7 bases, with 12 bases spanning the gap. This CDR3 region has 15 residues.

V usage is TRBV6-1 and J usage is TRBJ1-1; D is uncertain. The ends were cut back, 2 bases at V and 3 bases at J, with 13 bases in the middle. Per germline, CDR1 MNHNS and CDR2 SASEGT. The CDR3 is made up of 15 amino acids. CDR3 DNA sequence: TGTGCCAGCAGTGAAAGTCTCCTAAAGCACACTGAAGCTTTCTTT. Protein: CASSESLLKHTEAFF.

The chain joins TRBV7-7 to TRBJ2-5; no definite D call. Trimming cost V 4 bases and J 5 bases, with 14 bases left between them. The CDR3 runs 14 residues. Germline assignment: CDR1 SSHAT and CDR2 FNYEAQ (reference sequence). The chain's CDR3 is CASSSQVASETQYF. The CDR3 nucleotides read TGTGCCAGCAGCTCGCAGGTGGCCTCGGAGACCCAGTACTTC.

The rearrangement links TRBV6-1 to TRBJ2-7; TRBD1 matches 8 bases. Germline V gives CDR1 MNHNS, CDR2 SASEGT. Trimming removed 6 bases from V and 6 bases from J; junction bases left unmatched: 10. CDR3 length: 14 amino acids. CDR3 amino acids: CASRPDRGMGEQYF. The CDR3 coding sequence is TGTGCCAGCAGGCCTGACAGGGGAATGGGCGAGCAGTACTTC.

A few counts support this clone. This chain links TRBV4-2 with TRBJ2-1; D not certain. The CDR3 spans 12 residues. CDR1 and CDR2 from the germline V gene are LGHNA and YNFKEQ. V lost 8 bases to trimming and J lost 2 bases, with 7 bases between them. CDR3 DNA sequence: TGTGCCAGCCAAGAGCCCTACAATGAGCAGTTCTTC. This encodes CASQEPYNEQFF.